What follows are 27 T cell receptor beta chains derived from one specimen sequenced in a study of beta chain features in type 1 diabetes (dated by TCRdb to about 2018). The protocol used for the library was the immunoSEQ multiplex PCR assay. The High Capacity cDNA Reverse Transcription Kit was used to reverse transcribe all of the isolated RNA, meaning that expressed TCRB transcripts were what got sequenced. Drawn from immuneACCESS, this table holds only the in-frame rearrangements with V and J called that TCRdb kept. Clones are partly lost; checked studies trace under half to an unresolved V gene and leave the rest unexplained. For this sample the table gives around 310,000 clones, of which roughly 11% were detected only once. More than 0.015% of the sample lies in the top ten. The sequenced sample consisted of naive CD4+ T cells from blood. In the paper's terms, the cell subset or site label means: true naive CD4+ T cells. These receptors were taken from a woman aged 30 to 39 in good health.

In its sample, this clone was seen a few times. V gene TRBV7-9 combines with J gene TRBJ2-7; the D gene is possibly TRBD2 (5 bases). Germline V lookup: CDR1 SEHNR, CDR2 FQNEAQ (reference sequence). V was cut by 5 bases and J by 5 bases, with 10 bases left in between. The CDR3 contains 12 residues. The CDR3 DNA reads TGTGCCAGCAGCGGTAGGAGGAACGAGCAGTACTTC. Protein: CASSGRRNEQYF.

This clone was detected a few times. The V and J genes are TRBV10-3 and TRBJ2-3, with 8 bases identical to TRBD2. The length of the CDR3 is 16 residues. Germline CDR1 ENHRY, CDR2 SYGVKD. V was clipped by 4 bases and J by 2 bases; unmatched bases: 8. The CDR3 loop is CAISASAGAPTDTQYF. Written as DNA, the CDR3 is TGTGCCATCAGTGCCTCAGCGGGAGCCCCCACAGATACGCAGTATTTT.

This clone turned up a few times. The chain employs TRBV18 and TRBJ2-1; TRBD2 agrees at 12 bases. Trimming removed 8 bases from V and 8 bases from J; junction bases left unmatched: 10. Looked up from germline, CDR1 is KGHSH and CDR2 is LQKENI. This CDR3 region has 15 residues. CDR3 DNA sequence: TGTGCCAGCACCCGGACTAGCGGGATAGGGGATGAGCAGTTCTTC. This sequence encodes CASTRTSGIGDEQFF.

This clone was observed a handful of times. The chain carries TRBV18 and TRBJ2-1, with TRBD2 matching 11 bases. The CDR3 has 16 residues. V dropped 3 bases and J dropped 10; count of bases not matched to a gene: 11. Looked up from germline, CDR1 is KGHSH and CDR2 is LQKENI. The CDR3 DNA is TGTGCCAGCTCACCCCCGGGACTAGCGGAACCCAGAGAGCAGTTCTTC. As protein: CASSPPGLAEPREQFF.

This sequence joins TRBV11-2 and TRBJ1-5; 7 bases are a match to TRBD1. CDR1 SGHAT and CDR2 FQNNGV come from the germline V gene. Losses at the gene ends were 5 bases for V and 4 bases for J; bases not matched to a gene: 11. This CDR3 spans 16 amino acids. CDR3 amino acids: CASSRGTVTGNQPQHF. In DNA, the CDR3 is TGTGCCAGCAGCCGGGGGACAGTTACCGGGAATCAGCCCCAGCATTTT.

The CDR3: CASSLTSGTSYEQYF. The CDR3 DNA reads TGTGCCAGCTCCCTGACTAGCGGGACGTCTTACGAGCAGTACTTC. This chain connects TRBV5-4 to TRBJ2-7; the match to TRBD2 covers 11 bases. Per the germline V gene, CDR1 is SGHNT and CDR2 is YYREEE (reference sequence). V was clipped by 7 bases and J by 4 bases; unmatched bases: 10. The CDR3 has 15 amino acids.

This clone was counted between two and nine times. The chain has TRBV19 and TRBJ2-1; TRBD2 might be the D (5 bases). Deletions cut 4 bases from V and 0 bases from J, with 10 bases between. The CDR3 runs 15 residues. In germline, CDR1 is LNHDA, CDR2 SQIVND (reference sequence). The CDR3 reads CASSTAVDSYNEQFF. The CDR3 region has the DNA TGTGCCAGTAGTACAGCGGTAGACTCCTACAATGAGCAGTTCTTC.

The chain employs TRBV4-2 and TRBJ2-3; the match to TRBD2 covers 7 bases. Germline lookup yields CDR1 LGHNA and CDR2 YNFKEQ. V was clipped by 0 bases and J by 4 bases; unmatched bases: 7. This CDR3 region has 16 residues. DNA of the CDR3: TGTGCCAGCAGCCAAGAGGGGCGGGAGTACTCAGATACGCAGTATTTT. This sequence encodes CASSQEGREYSDTQYF.

The genes are TRBV9 and TRBJ2-7; 7 bases are shared with TRBD2. The CDR3 is 14 residues long. Germline assignment: CDR1 SGDLS and CDR2 YYNGEE. The trim removed 2 bases at V and 3 bases at J, leaving 5 bases unmatched. The CDR3: CASSVGLGSYEQYF. CDR3 coding DNA: TGTGCCAGCAGCGTCGGACTAGGTAGCTACGAGCAGTACTTC.

This clone was observed a handful of times. The V call is TRBV11-2, the J call TRBJ2-5; 7 bases match TRBD2. Germline V lookup: CDR1 SGHAT, CDR2 FQNNGV. Germline trimming cut 2 bases from V and 1 base from J; bases unmatched to any gene: 1. CDR3 length: 14 amino acids. For the CDR3, the DNA is TGTGCCAGCAGCTTACTAGCGGTCCAAGAGACCCAGTACTTC. Its translation is CASSLLAVQETQYF.

This clone has just a few counts. The rearrangement uses TRBV6-5 and TRBJ2-7; 9 bases are a match to TRBD1. Looked up from germline, CDR1 is MNHEY and CDR2 is SVGAGI. V shed 1 base and J 8 bases; nucleotides not matched to a gene: 9. The length of the CDR3 is 15 residues. This CDR3 reads CASSYLDRGFLQQYF. The CDR3 DNA reads as TGTGCCAGCAGTTACTTGGACAGGGGTTTCCTGCAGCAGTACTTC.

This clone was observed a few times. The J gene is TRBJ2-7, the V gene TRBV4-1; 8 bases map to TRBD2. CDR1 and CDR2 from the germline V gene are MGHRA and YSYEKL. CDR3 length: 16 amino acids. Trimming took 1 base from V and 3 from J; bases not matched to a gene: 8. CDR3 amino acids: CASSQGQSSGRYEQYF. The CDR3 DNA reads TGCGCCAGCAGCCAAGGTCAGTCTAGCGGGCGCTACGAGCAGTACTTC.

This clone was seen a handful of times. The rearrangement joins TRBV7-9 to TRBJ2-2, with 7 bases fitting TRBD1. CDR1 and CDR2 from the germline V gene are SEHNR and FQNEAQ (reference sequence). The CDR3 is 15 amino acids. Trimming removed 0 bases from V and 7 bases from J; junction bases left unmatched: 5. The CDR3 DNA follows: TGTGCCAGCAGCTTAGCGGGACAGCATCACGGGGAGCTGTTTTTT. Protein: CASSLAGQHHGELFF.

The chain uses TRBV30 and TRBJ1-4; 9 nucleotides agree with TRBD1. V dropped 4 bases and J dropped 7; count of bases not matched to a gene: 7. Germline V lookup: CDR1 GTSNPN, CDR2 SVGIG (reference sequence). The CDR3 has 14 amino acids. CDR3 in amino acids: CAWNSGTGSEKLFF. CDR3 sequence (DNA): TGTGCCTGGAACTCCGGGACAGGGAGTGAAAAACTGTTTTTT.

The rearrangement uses TRBV30 and TRBJ1-3; D possibly corresponds to TRBD1 (6 bases). V was cut by 8 bases and J by 0 bases, with 11 bases left in between. Germline V gene sequence: CDR1 GTSNPN, CDR2 SVGIG (reference sequence). The CDR3 length is 13 residues. Here the CDR3 reads CARQESSGNTIYF. The CDR3, as DNA: TGTGCCCGACAGGAGAGCTCTGGAAACACCATATATTTT.

The rearrangement links TRBV28 to TRBJ2-7; the D gene is possibly TRBD1 (6 bases). Per germline, CDR1 MDHEN and CDR2 SYDVKM. This CDR3 contains 13 residues. V was shortened by 6 bases and J by 2 bases, with 11 bases between the two germline ends. The CDR3 spells CASSTGFTYEQYF. Written as DNA, the CDR3 is TGTGCCAGCAGCACAGGGTTCACCTACGAGCAGTACTTC. Using reference TRBV28 and TRBJ2-7 for the parts outside the CDR3, the full variable domain is DVKVTQSSRYLVKRTGEKVFLECVQDMDHENMFWYRQDPGLGLRLIYFSYDVKMKEKGDIPEGYSVSREKKERFSLILESASTNQTSMYLCASSTGFTYEQYFGPGTRLTVT.

The V and J genes are TRBV18 and TRBJ2-2, with D tentatively TRBD1 (6 bases). The germline CDR1 and CDR2 sequences are KGHSH and LQKENI. V lost 1 base and J lost 1, with 10 bases in between. The CDR3 sequence is 16 residues long. CDR3 region: CASSPRGPGNTGELFF. In nucleotides, the CDR3 is TGTGCCAGCTCACCACGGGGGCCCGGGAACACCGGGGAGCTGTTTTTT.

This clone was counted a few times. The chain uses TRBV4-3 and TRBJ2-6; the D gene is possibly TRBD2 (5 bases). CDR1 is LGHNA and CDR2 is YSLEER in the germline V gene. Trimming shortened V by 1 base and J by 2 bases, and 12 bases separated the two germline ends. CDR3 length: 17 residues. Written as DNA, the CDR3 is TGCGCCAGCAGCCAAGCCCCTGAGGGAGCTGGGGCCAACGTCCTGACTTTC. This encodes CASSQAPEGAGANVLTF.

This clone was found a few times. The chain carries TRBV27 and TRBJ2-1; 9 nucleotides match TRBD1. Per the germline V gene, CDR1 is MNHEY and CDR2 is SMNVEV (reference sequence). The J segment lost 7 bases and the V segment lost 5 bases, leaving 12 bases of the junction unmatched. The CDR3 extends over 16 amino acids. The CDR3 loop reads CASSPMGQGGNNEQFF. In DNA, the CDR3 is TGTGCCAGCAGTCCCATGGGACAGGGAGGGAATAATGAGCAGTTCTTC.

This chain connects TRBV19 to TRBJ2-7, with D possibly matching TRBD2 (6 bases). The CDR3 is 14 amino acids. V lost 1 base and J lost 2, with 9 bases in between. The V gene's germline CDR1 is LNHDA and CDR2 SQIVND (reference sequence). DNA for the CDR3: TGTGCCAGTAGTATAGGGGGAGGAACCTACGAGCAGTACTTC. Translation gives CASSIGGGTYEQYF.

V usage is TRBV11-2 and J usage is TRBJ2-4; 8 nucleotides agree with TRBD2. Germline V gene lookup returns CDR1 SGHAT and CDR2 FQNNGV. The V segment lost 1 base and the J segment 9 bases; nucleotides outside the gene matches: 11. The CDR3 contains 16 residues. The CDR3 nucleotides are TGTGCCAGCAGCTTAGTCAGTAGCGGGATAGGAGGCATTCAGTACTTC. Amino acid sequence: CASSLVSSGIGGIQYF.

With respect to this clone: The sample holds other DNA sequences that translate to the same CDR3. V gene TRBV7-9 combines with J gene TRBJ2-5, with 10 bases that match TRBD2. Germline V CDR1 and CDR2: SEHNR, FQNEAQ (reference sequence). This CDR3 has 14 amino acids. The V and J ends lost 4 bases and 4 bases, in that order; junction bases with no gene match: 3. CDR3 sequence (DNA): TGTGCCAGCAGCTCCCTAGCGGGAGTAGAGACCCAGTACTTC. This translates into CASSSLAGVETQYF.

J is TRBJ1-2 and V is TRBV14; D gene ambiguous. CDR3 size: 13 residues. CDR1 SGHDN and CDR2 FVKESK come from the germline V gene. Trimming cost V 6 bases and J 2 bases, with 10 bases left between them. In DNA form, the CDR3 reads TGTGCCAGCAGTCGAGGTTTCAACTATGGCTACACCTTC. Its protein product is CASSRGFNYGYTF.

This clone was seen more than once but under ten times. The rearrangement uses TRBV11-1 and TRBJ2-7; 10 positions match TRBD2. The junction had 7 bases not matched to a gene; V was cut back by 5 bases and J by 0 bases. This CDR3 is built from 16 residues. Per germline, CDR1 SGHAT and CDR2 FQDESV (reference sequence). The CDR3 sequence: CASSPRLAGGSYEQYF. CDR3 DNA: TGTGCCAGCAGCCCCCGACTAGCGGGCGGCTCCTACGAGCAGTACTTC.

J is TRBJ2-5 and V is TRBV29-1; the match to TRBD1 covers 9 bases. Judging by the DNA end, TRBJ2-7 fits better; the J call may be wrong. In germline, CDR1 is SQVTM, CDR2 ANQGSEA. The CDR3 extends over 14 amino acids. CDR3 loop: CSVGDRALSYEQYF. CDR3 DNA sequence: TGCAGCGTGGGGGACAGGGCCCTGTCCTACGAGCAGTACTTC.

As concerns this clone: Other DNA sequences within the sample encode an identical CDR3. V usage is TRBV18 and J usage is TRBJ2-3, with 7 positions matching TRBD1. The CDR3 sequence is 14 residues long. Trimming cost V 3 bases and J 0 bases; bases outside gene matches: 0. CDR1 KGHSH and CDR2 LQKENI come from the germline V gene. Here the CDR3 DNA reads TGTGCCAGCTCACCGGGACAGAGCACAGATACGCAGTATTTT. It encodes CASSPGQSTDTQYF.

The chain recombines TRBV7-2 with TRBJ2-3, with 13 bases lining up with TRBD2. Germline values: CDR1 SGHTA, CDR2 FQGNSA. Losses at the gene ends were 5 bases for V and 13 bases for J; bases not matched to a gene: 9. The CDR3 totals 14 residues. This CDR3 is CASSVGTSGVPEYF. The CDR3 DNA sequence: TGTGCCAGCAGCGTTGGGACTAGCGGGGTGCCTGAGTATTTT.